A selection of T cell receptor beta chains follows, all from one sample in a study of control samples from healthy donors and cancer patients. Clones were sequenced by immunoSEQ multiplex PCR, and TCRdb holds only the in-frame ones, with some missing. This sample yields approximately 100,000 clones, of which more than 85% are seen a single time; under 10% belongs to the top ten. The sample was blood. The receptors were sampled from a man in his thirties or forties in good health. Each CDR3 is given with its conserved first and last residue. Fields, in order: V gene, D gene, clone size, J gene, CDR3 DNA, CDR3 protein. The D gene is left open where the match is weak. Size tells how often a clone was seen (once, few, many) or the class of an expanded clone, and some rows leave it out.

V: TRBV10-3
D: .
size: .
J: TRBJ1-1
DNA: TGTGCCATCAGTGCAAGGGCGGAGGAAGCTTTCTTT
CDR3: CAISARAEEAFF

V: TRBV15
D: .
size: .
J: TRBJ2-3
DNA: TGTGCCACCAGCAGAGATCTCCCCCCAGATACGCAGTATTTT
CDR3: CATSRDLPPDTQYF

V: TRBV30
D: TRBD1
size: .
J: TRBJ1-2
DNA: TGTGCCTGGAGTGTACGGGGACAGGGAGGAGGCTACACCTTC
CDR3: CAWSVRGQGGGYTF

V: TRBV18
D: .
size: once
J: TRBJ1-1
DNA: TGTGCCAGCTCACCACCGACGTGGGGCACTGAAGCTTTCTTT
CDR3: CASSPPTWGTEAFF

V: TRBV5-6
D: .
size: .
J: TRBJ1-2
DNA: TGTGCCAGCAGCTCTGACCGCCGGCACACCTTC
CDR3: CASSSDRRHTF

V: TRBV24-1
D: .
size: .
J: TRBJ2-7
DNA: TGTGCCACCAGTGGGGGTAAAAACTCCTACGAGCAGTACTTC
CDR3: CATSGGKNSYEQYF

V: TRBV4-2
D: .
size: .
J: TRBJ1-6
DNA: TGTGCCAGCAGCCGCTACTCGACAGGAGTTAATTCACCCCTCCACTTT
CDR3: CASSRYSTGVNSPLHF

V: TRBV19
D: .
size: .
J: TRBJ1-2
DNA: TGTGCCAGTAGTATAGCACCTCGGGGTGATGGTGGCTACACCTTC
CDR3: CASSIAPRGDGGYTF

V: TRBV5-6
D: TRBD1
size: once
J: TRBJ2-2
DNA: TGTGCCAGCAGCTTGCAGGGGGCTAGCACCGGGGAGCTGTTTTTT
CDR3: CASSLQGASTGELFF

V: TRBV27
D: .
size: .
J: TRBJ1-5
DNA: TGTGCCAGCAGTCGATTTAGGGGGGAGGATCCCCAGCATTTT
CDR3: CASSRFRGEDPQHF

V: TRBV24-1
D: TRBD1
size: .
J: TRBJ1-2
DNA: TGTGCCACCAGTGTCTCGGGACAGGGGAATGGCTACACCTTC
CDR3: CATSVSGQGNGYTF

V: TRBV6-5
D: .
size: .
J: TRBJ1-3
DNA: TGTGCCAGCAGTTACTCGCTGTTCTCTGGAAACACCATATATTTT
CDR3: CASSYSLFSGNTIYF

V: TRBV7-6
D: TRBD2
size: .
J: TRBJ2-3
DNA: TGTGCCAGCAGCTTAGGGACTAGCGGGTTACCCACAGATACGCAGTATTTT
CDR3: CASSLGTSGLPTDTQYF

V: TRBV27
D: .
size: .
J: TRBJ2-7
DNA: TGTGCCAGCAGTAACCAACACGTCGGGCAGTACTTC
CDR3: CASSNQHVGQYF

V: TRBV3-1/TRBV3-2
D: .
size: .
J: TRBJ2-5
DNA: TGTGCCAGCAGTCCTTGGCGAGCTGTGGGCCAAGAGACCCAGTACTTC
CDR3: CASSPWRAVGQETQYF

V: TRBV30
D: .
size: .
J: TRBJ1-4
DNA: TGTGCCTGGAGCGAAACTATTGCAACTAATGAAAAACTGTTTTTT
CDR3: CAWSETIATNEKLFF

V: TRBV10-3
D: .
size: .
J: TRBJ2-7
DNA: TGTGCCATCAGTGAGGGAGAATTGAATCGCGAGCAGTACTTC
CDR3: CAISEGELNREQYF

V: TRBV1
D: .
size: once
J: TRBJ2-3
DNA: TGCACCAGCAGCCAAGATCGGGGGGGATCGACAGATACGCAGTATTTT
CDR3: CTSSQDRGGSTDTQYF

V: TRBV6-5
D: .
size: .
J: TRBJ1-6
DNA: TGTGCCAGCAGAAGGCAGGATAATTCACCCCTCCACTTT
CDR3: CASRRQDNSPLHF

V: TRBV9
D: TRBD2
size: .
J: TRBJ2-1
DNA: TGTGCCAGCAGCGTAGGCGGGGGGGCCGTCTACAATGAGCAGTTCTTC
CDR3: CASSVGGGAVYNEQFF

V: TRBV7-2
D: TRBD1
size: .
J: TRBJ1-2
DNA: TGTGCCAGCAGCTTAGAACCACAGGGGGGCTCAGGTGGCTACACCTTC
CDR3: CASSLEPQGGSGGYTF

V: TRBV4-3
D: TRBD2
size: .
J: TRBJ2-3
DNA: TGCGCCAGCAGCCAAGAATCAATGACTAGCAAGTATTTT
CDR3: CASSQESMTSKYF

V: TRBV27
D: .
size: .
J: TRBJ1-6
DNA: TGTGCCAGCAGTTTAGAGGGTTTGTATTCACCCCTCCACTTT
CDR3: CASSLEGLYSPLHF

V: TRBV19
D: .
size: .
J: TRBJ2-1
DNA: TGTGCCAGTAGTCCTATGCTCCGGGACACAAGCTCCTACAATGAGCAGTTCTTC
CDR3: CASSPMLRDTSSYNEQFF

V: TRBV15
D: .
size: .
J: TRBJ2-3
DNA: TGTGCCACCAGCAGAGATGAGGGATCTGGAGATACGCAGTATTTT
CDR3: CATSRDEGSGDTQYF

V: TRBV24-1
D: .
size: .
J: TRBJ2-2
DNA: TGTGCCACCAGGGGGGCAAACACCGGGGAGCTGTTTTTT
CDR3: CATRGANTGELFF

V: TRBV11-2
D: .
size: .
J: TRBJ2-3
DNA: TGTGCCAGCAGCCGCTCACAGGGGGGGACAGATACGCAGTATTTT
CDR3: CASSRSQGGTDTQYF

V: TRBV6-6
D: .
size: .
J: TRBJ2-1
DNA: TGTGCCAGCAGTTACGGGCCCCACAATGAGCAGTTCTTC
CDR3: CASSYGPHNEQFF

V: TRBV6-1
D: .
size: few
J: TRBJ2-5
DNA: TGTGCCAGCAGTGAACTTAGTGGGGAGCGGGAGACCCAGTACTTC
CDR3: CASSELSGERETQYF

V: TRBV5-1
D: .
size: .
J: TRBJ1-1
DNA: TGCGCCAGCATGTCTGGGGTAAGGACTGAAGCTTTCTTT
CDR3: CASMSGVRTEAFF

V: TRBV7-2
D: TRBD1
size: .
J: TRBJ1-5
DNA: TGTGCCAGCAGCCGCGGGACAGCACCTCAGCCCCAGCATTTT
CDR3: CASSRGTAPQPQHF

V: TRBV18
D: TRBD1
size: .
J: TRBJ1-5
DNA: TGTGCCAGCTCACCGGGACAGGGAAGTTATAGCAATCAGCCCCAGCATTTT
CDR3: CASSPGQGSYSNQPQHF

V: TRBV15
D: .
size: .
J: TRBJ2-2
DNA: TGTGCCACCAGCGCCCGGGCCGAGGCCGGGGAGCTGTTTTTT
CDR3: CATSARAEAGELFF

V: TRBV19
D: .
size: .
J: TRBJ1-1
DNA: TGTGCCAGTAGGCCGGGACACGACCCCACTGAAGCTTTCTTT
CDR3: CASRPGHDPTEAFF

V: TRBV18
D: .
size: .
J: TRBJ1-1
DNA: TGTGCCAGCTCACCTTCGGTGAACACTGAAGCTTTCTTT
CDR3: CASSPSVNTEAFF

V: TRBV14
D: .
size: .
J: TRBJ2-1
DNA: TGTGCCAGCAGCCAAGACGGTGTGCGGAAGCAGTTCTTC
CDR3: CASSQDGVRKQFF